The rows below give T cell receptor beta chains drawn from one sample of a study of T cell responses to AZD1222 COVID-19 vaccine. The data were produced by immunoSEQ multiplex PCR, yet TCRdb's version contains in-frame clones alone and is incomplete. In the table there are around 180,000 clones, 85% to 95% of which are singletons. The sequenced sample was peripheral blood, obtained 28 days after the second AZD1222 dose. Receptors were obtained from an adult who received the AZD1222 COVID-19 vaccine. The CDR3 runs from the conserved cysteine through the conserved F or W. A D gene is named only where the DNA matches it firmly. Clone size appears in some rows only: once, few, many, or a class for an expanded clone.

clone_size	d_call	v_call	j_call	cdr3_nt	cdr3_aa
.	.	TRBV4-1	TRBJ2-1	TGCGCCAGCAGCCAAGAACCTCCGAGCTCCTACAATGAGCAGTTCTTC	CASSQEPPSSYNEQFF
.	.	TRBV28	TRBJ1-5	TGTGCCAGCAGCTCCGGAAATCAGCCCCAGCATTTT	CASSSGNQPQHF
.	TRBD2	TRBV4-1	TRBJ2-5	TGCGCCAGCAGCCAAGTACGGGAGGGGCCGACCCAGTACTTC	CASSQVREGPTQYF
.	TRBD2	TRBV2	TRBJ2-7	TGTGCCAGCAGTGGATTGTTAGCGGGGGAACCCTCCTACGAGCAGTACTTC	CASSGLLAGEPSYEQYF
few	.	TRBV2	TRBJ1-4	TGTGCCAGCAGTGAGGATCAGGGGAAGTCTGAAAAACTGTTTTTT	CASSEDQGKSEKLFF
once	.	TRBV28	TRBJ1-3	TGTGCCAGCAATAAACCCGGCCCCTCTGGAAACACCATATATTTT	CASNKPGPSGNTIYF
.	.	TRBV27	TRBJ1-5	TGTGCCAGCAGTTTATCCGCCGTAGTTGATCAGCCCCAGCATTTT	CASSLSAVVDQPQHF
.	.	TRBV19	TRBJ1-2	TGTGCCAGTAGTATAAGCACCTCCTATGGCTACACCTTC	CASSISTSYGYTF
.	.	TRBV6-2/TRBV6-3	TRBJ1-5	TGTGCCAGCAGTTACTCCAGGGGAACCAATCAGCCCCAGCATTTT	CASSYSRGTNQPQHF
.	.	TRBV7-8	TRBJ1-1	TGTGCCAGCAGCTTAGGGCGGGCACGAGCCCTAATGAACACTGAAGCTTTCTTT	CASSLGRARALMNTEAFF
.	TRBD1	TRBV19	TRBJ1-1	TGTGCCAGTAGCCCTATAGCAGGGGGCGTAAACACTGAAGCTTTCTTT	CASSPIAGGVNTEAFF
.	TRBD2	TRBV5-1	TRBJ2-2	TGCGCCAGCAGCCCTGGGAGGGCTAGCGGGTTAACCGGGGAGCTGTTTTTT	CASSPGRASGLTGELFF
.	TRBD2	TRBV28	TRBJ2-3	TGTGCCAGCAGTCTGCAGCGGGAGGGATCGCGCACGCAGTATTTT	CASSLQREGSRTQYF
.	.	TRBV7-3	TRBJ1-6	TGTGCCAGCAGCTTAAACACGGGAGGGGGAAGTTCACCCCTCCACTTT	CASSLNTGGGSSPLHF
.	.	TRBV12-3/TRBV12-4	TRBJ2-1	TGTGCCAGCAGTAAGGGAGCTGAGCAGTTCTTC	CASSKGAEQFF
.	.	TRBV2	TRBJ1-2	TGTGCCAGCAGTGATCTCGGCAGACCGAATAACTATGGCTACACCTTC	CASSDLGRPNNYGYTF
.	TRBD2	TRBV20-1	TRBJ2-1	TGCAGTGCTAGTTCTAGCGGGAGTATGGTGTCGGAGCAGTTCTTC	CSASSSGSMVSEQFF
.	TRBD1	TRBV7-9	TRBJ1-3	TGTGCCAGCTCTCAGGGGGCGGGTGGAAACACCATATATTTT	CASSQGAGGNTIYF
.	.	TRBV2	TRBJ1-6	TGTGCCAGCAGTGACCTGGACGTAGCTAATTCACCCCTCCACTTT	CASSDLDVANSPLHF
few	.	TRBV14	TRBJ2-6	TGTGCCAGCAGCCAAGAATCCAGGGCCTCTGGGGCCAACGTCCTGACTTTC	CASSQESRASGANVLTF
.	.	TRBV6-2/TRBV6-3	TRBJ2-5	TGTGCCAGCAGTCCAGGGGAGACCCAGTACTTC	CASSPGETQYF
.	TRBD1	TRBV27	TRBJ1-2	TGTGCCAGCAGTGTAGGGACAGGAGAGGAGTATGGCTACACCTTC	CASSVGTGEEYGYTF
.	TRBD1	TRBV5-1	TRBJ1-2	TGCGCCAGCAGCACAGGGACAGCCTATGGCTATACCTTC	CASSTGTAYGYTF
.	TRBD1	TRBV24-1	TRBJ2-2	TGTGCCACCAGTGATCCTAATCTAGACAGGGGAGGCACCGGGGAGCTGTTTTTT	CATSDPNLDRGGTGELFF
.	.	TRBV6-6	TRBJ2-5	TGTGCCAGCAGTTACGGGACCAAACAAGAGACCCAGTACTTC	CASSYGTKQETQYF
.	.	TRBV19	TRBJ1-3	TGTGCCAGTTCCGGGGGGGCTAGTGGAAACACCATATATTTT	CASSGGASGNTIYF
.	.	TRBV28	TRBJ2-7	TGTGCCAGCAGTCCGCCCGTGGGGGGACCGACCTACGAGCAGTACTTC	CASSPPVGGPTYEQYF
.	.	TRBV4-2	TRBJ1-1	TGTGCCAGCACCAAAGGTGGAGGGTGGAGAGGCACTGAAGCTTTCTTT	CASTKGGGWRGTEAFF